This record concerns one T cell receptor (beta chain) sequence. The antigen remains unidentified. Germline assignment: CDR1 MRHNA and CDR2 SNTAGT. This CDR3 comprises 15 residues. The V and J ends lost 9 bases and 4 bases respectively, with 19 bases between them. The record originates from a study of cytomegalovirus exposure and HLA in healthy donors. The study's findings and limits: A later analysis reportedly found fewer N-insertions in an Asian-associated ancestry cluster than the roughly 670-donor mean.

Use of 60 Vbeta and 13 Jbeta primers characterized the PCR. Assay used: immunoSEQ multiplex PCR; TCRdb lists only in-frame clones, some missing. The sample has 65,000 to 85,000 clones, around four fifths seen once. This sequence was found in a man aged 50-59 years in good health and CMV-seropositive. Input material: PBMCs. The gene calls are TRBV6-4 and TRBJ1-5, with a possible D match to TRBD1 (5 bases). CDR3 residues: CARDEVQGGNQPQHF. The CDR3 bases are TGTGCCAGGGACGAGGTTCAGGGAGGGAATCAGCCCCAGCATTTT.